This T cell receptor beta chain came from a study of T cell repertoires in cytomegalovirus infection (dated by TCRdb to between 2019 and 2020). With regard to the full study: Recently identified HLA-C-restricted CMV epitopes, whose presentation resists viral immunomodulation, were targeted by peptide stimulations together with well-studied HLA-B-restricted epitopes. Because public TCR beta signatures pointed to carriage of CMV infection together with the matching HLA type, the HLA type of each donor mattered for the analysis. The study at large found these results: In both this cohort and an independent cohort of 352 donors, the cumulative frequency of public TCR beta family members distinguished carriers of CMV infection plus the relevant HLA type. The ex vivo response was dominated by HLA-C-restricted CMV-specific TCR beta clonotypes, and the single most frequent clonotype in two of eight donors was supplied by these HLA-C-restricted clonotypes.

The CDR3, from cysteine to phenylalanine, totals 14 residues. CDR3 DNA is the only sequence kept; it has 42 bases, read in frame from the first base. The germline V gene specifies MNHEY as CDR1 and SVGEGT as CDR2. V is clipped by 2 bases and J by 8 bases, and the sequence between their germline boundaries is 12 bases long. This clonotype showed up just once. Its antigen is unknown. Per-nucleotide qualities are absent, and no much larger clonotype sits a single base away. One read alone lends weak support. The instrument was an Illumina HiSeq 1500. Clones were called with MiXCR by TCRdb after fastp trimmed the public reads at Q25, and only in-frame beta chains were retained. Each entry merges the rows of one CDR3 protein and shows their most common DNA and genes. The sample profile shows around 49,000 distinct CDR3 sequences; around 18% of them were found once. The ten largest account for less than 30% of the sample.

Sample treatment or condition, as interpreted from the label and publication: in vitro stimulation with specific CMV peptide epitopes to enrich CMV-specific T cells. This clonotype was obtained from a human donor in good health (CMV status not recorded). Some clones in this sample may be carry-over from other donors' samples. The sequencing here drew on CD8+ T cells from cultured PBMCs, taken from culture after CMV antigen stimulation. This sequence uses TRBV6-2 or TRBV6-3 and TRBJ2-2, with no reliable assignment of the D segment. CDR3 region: CASSYPSLRGELFF. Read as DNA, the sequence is TGTGCCAGCAGTTACCCTTCCTTGCGGGGGGAGCTGTTTTTT.